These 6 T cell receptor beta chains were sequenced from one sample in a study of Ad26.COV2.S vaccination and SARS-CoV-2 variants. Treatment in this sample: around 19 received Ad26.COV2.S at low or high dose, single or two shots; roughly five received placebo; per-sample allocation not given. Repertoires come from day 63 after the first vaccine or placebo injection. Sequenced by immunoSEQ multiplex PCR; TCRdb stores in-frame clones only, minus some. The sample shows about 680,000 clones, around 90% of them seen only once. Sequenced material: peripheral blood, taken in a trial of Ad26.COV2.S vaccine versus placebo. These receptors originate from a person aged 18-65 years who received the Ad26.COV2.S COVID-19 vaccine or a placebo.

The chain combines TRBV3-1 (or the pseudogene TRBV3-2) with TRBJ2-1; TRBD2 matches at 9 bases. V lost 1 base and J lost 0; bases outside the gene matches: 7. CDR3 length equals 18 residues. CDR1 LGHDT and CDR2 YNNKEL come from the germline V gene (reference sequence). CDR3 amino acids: CASSQGGSGSGSYNEQFF. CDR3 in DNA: TGTGCCAGCAGCCAAGGGGGTAGCGGGAGTGGCTCCTACAATGAGCAGTTCTTC.

DNA of the CDR3: TGCGCCAGCACCGACAGTGATCTAGCTGAAGCTTTCTTT. Translated, it gives CASTDSDLAEAFF. The gene calls are TRBV5-1 and TRBJ1-1, with a possible D match to TRBD1 (5 bases). V was cut by 6 bases and J by 6 bases, with 15 bases left in between. This CDR3 comprises 13 residues. Germline CDR1 is SGHRS and CDR2 is YFSETQ.

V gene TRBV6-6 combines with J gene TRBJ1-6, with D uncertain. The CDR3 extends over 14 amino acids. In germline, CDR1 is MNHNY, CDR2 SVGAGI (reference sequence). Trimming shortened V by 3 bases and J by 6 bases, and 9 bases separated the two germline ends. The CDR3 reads CASSYASLNSPLHF. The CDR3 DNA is TGTGCCAGCAGTTATGCGTCTCTTAATTCACCCCTCCACTTT.

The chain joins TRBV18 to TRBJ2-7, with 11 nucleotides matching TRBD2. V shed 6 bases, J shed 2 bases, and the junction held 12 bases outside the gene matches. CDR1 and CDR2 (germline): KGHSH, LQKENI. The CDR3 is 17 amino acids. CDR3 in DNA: TGTGCCAGCTCGACCGGGACTAGCGGAATCACGACCTACGAGCAGTACTTC. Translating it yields CASSTGTSGITTYEQYF.

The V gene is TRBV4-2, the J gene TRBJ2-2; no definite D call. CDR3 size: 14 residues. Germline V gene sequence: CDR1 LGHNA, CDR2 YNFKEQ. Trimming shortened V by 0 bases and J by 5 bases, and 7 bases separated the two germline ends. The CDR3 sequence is CASSQEGGTGELFF. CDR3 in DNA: TGTGCCAGCAGCCAAGAGGGTGGAACCGGGGAGCTGTTTTTT.

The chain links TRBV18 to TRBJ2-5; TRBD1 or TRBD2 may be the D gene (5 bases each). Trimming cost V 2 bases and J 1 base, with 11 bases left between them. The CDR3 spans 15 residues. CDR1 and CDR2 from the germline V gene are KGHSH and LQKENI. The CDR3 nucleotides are TGTGCCAGCTCACCAAATTCAGGGAGCCAAGAGACCCAGTACTTC. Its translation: CASSPNSGSQETQYF.